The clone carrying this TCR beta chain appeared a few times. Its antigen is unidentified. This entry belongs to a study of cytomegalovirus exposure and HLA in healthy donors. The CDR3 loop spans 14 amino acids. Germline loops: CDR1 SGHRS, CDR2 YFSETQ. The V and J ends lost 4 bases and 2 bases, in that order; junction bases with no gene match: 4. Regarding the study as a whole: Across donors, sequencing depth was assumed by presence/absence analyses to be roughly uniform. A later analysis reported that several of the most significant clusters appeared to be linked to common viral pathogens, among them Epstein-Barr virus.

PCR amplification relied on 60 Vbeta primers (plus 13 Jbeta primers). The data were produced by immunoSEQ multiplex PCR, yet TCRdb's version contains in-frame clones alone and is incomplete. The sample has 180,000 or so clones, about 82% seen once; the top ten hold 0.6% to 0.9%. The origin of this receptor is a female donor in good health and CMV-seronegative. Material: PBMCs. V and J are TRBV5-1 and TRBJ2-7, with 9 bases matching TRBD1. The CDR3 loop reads CASSRRDRAYEQYF. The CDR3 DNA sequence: TGCGCCAGCAGCCGCCGGGACAGGGCCTACGAGCAGTACTTC.